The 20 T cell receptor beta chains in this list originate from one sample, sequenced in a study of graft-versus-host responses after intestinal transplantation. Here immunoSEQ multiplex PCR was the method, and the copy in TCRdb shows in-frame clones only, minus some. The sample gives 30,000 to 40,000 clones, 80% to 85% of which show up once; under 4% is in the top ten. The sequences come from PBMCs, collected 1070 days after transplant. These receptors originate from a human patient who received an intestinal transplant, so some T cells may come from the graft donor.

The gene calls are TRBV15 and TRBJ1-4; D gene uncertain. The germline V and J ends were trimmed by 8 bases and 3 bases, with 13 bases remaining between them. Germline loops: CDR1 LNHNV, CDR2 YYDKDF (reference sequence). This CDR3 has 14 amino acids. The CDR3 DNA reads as TGTGCCACCGGGAAGACGCCCGCTAATGAAAAACTGTTTTTT. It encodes CATGKTPANEKLFF.

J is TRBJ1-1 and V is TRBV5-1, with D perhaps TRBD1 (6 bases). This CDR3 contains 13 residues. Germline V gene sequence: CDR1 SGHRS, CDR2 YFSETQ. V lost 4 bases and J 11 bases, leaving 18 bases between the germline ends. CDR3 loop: CASSPNGGPRAFF. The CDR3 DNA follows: TGCGCCAGCAGCCCAAACGGGGGGCCTCGGGCTTTCTTT.

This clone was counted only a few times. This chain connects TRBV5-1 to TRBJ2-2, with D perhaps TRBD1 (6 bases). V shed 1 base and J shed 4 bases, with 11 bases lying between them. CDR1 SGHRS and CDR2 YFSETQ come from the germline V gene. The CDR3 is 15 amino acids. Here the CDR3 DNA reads TGCGCCAGCAGCTTGCTCAGGGGCGGCACCGGGGAGCTGTTTTTT. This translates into CASSLLRGGTGELFF.

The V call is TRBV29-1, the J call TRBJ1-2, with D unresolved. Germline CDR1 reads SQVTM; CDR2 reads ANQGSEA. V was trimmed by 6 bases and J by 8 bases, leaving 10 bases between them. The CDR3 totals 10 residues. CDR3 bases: TGCAGCGTCGATACGACAGGCTACACCTTC. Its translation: CSVDTTGYTF.

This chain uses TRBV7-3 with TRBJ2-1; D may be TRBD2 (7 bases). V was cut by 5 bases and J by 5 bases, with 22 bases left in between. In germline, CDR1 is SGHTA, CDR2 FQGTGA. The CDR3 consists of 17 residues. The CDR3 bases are TGTGCCAGCAGCCTCCCCGCTGAGGGGGGGGGAGACAATGAGCAGTTCTTC. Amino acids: CASSLPAEGGGDNEQFF.

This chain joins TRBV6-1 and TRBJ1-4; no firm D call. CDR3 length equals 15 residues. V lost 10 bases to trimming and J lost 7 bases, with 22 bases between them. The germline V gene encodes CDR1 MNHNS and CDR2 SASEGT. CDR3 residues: CATAPTSGSSEKLFF. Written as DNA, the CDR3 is TGTGCCACCGCGCCTACGTCGGGGTCGAGTGAAAAACTGTTTTTT.

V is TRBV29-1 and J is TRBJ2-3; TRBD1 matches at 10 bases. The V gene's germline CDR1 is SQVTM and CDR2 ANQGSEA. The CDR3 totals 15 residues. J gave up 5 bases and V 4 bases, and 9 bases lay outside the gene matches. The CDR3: CSVALGQGWIDTQYF. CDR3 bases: TGCAGCGTTGCCTTGGGACAGGGGTGGATAGATACGCAGTATTTT.

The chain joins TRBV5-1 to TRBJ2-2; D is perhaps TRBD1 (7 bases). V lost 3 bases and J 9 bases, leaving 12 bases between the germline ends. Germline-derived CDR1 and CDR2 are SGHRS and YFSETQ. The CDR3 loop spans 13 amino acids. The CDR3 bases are TGCGCCAGCAGCTCTCAGGGGGGCAGGGAGCTGTTTTTT. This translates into CASSSQGGRELFF.

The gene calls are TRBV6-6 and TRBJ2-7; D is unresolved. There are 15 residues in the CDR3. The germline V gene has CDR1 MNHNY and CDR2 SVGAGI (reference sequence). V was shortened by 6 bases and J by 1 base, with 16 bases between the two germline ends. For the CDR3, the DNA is TGTGCCAGCAGCACCACCCTACCCCCGTCCTACGAGCAGTACTTC. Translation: CASSTTLPPSYEQYF.

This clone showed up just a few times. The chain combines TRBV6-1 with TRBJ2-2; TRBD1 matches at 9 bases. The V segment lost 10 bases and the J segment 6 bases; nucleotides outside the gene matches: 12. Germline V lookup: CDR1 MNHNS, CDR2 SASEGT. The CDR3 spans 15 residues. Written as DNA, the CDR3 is TGTGCCACCAGGGACCGGGACAGGGAGGCCGGGGAGCTGTTTTTT. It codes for CATRDRDREAGELFF.

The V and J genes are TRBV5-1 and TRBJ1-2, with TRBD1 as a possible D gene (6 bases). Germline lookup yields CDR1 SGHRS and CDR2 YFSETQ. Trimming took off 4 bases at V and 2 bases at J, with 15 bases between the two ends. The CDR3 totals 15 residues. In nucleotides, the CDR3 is TGCGCCAGCAGCCTTTCCGGGACATTCAACTATGGCTACACCTTC. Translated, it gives CASSLSGTFNYGYTF.

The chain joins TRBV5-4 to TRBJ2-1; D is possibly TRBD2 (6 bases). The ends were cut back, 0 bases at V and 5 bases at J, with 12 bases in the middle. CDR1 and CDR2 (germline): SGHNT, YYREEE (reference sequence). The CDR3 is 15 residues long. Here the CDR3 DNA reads TGTGCCAGCAGCTTGGCAATTAGCGGAAACAATGAGCAGTTCTTC. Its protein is CASSLAISGNNEQFF. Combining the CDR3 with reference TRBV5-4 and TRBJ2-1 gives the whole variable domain ETGVTQSPTHLIKTRGQQVTLRCSSQSGHNTVSWYQQALGQGPQFIFQYYREEENGRGNFPPRFSGLQFPNYSSELNVNALELDDSALYLCASSLAISGNNEQFFGPGTRLTVL.

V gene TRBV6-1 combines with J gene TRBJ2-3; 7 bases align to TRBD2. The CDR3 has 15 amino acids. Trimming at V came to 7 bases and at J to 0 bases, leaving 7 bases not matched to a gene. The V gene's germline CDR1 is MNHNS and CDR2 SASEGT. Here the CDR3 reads CASIRIGGSTDTQYF. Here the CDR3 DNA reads TGTGCCAGCATTCGGATCGGGGGGAGCACAGATACGCAGTATTTT.

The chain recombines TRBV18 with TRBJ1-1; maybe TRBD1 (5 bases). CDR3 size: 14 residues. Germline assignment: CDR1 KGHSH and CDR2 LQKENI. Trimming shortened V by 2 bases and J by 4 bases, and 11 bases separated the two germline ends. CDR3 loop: CASSPRSGSTEAFF. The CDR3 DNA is TGTGCCAGCTCACCAAGATCAGGGAGCACTGAAGCTTTCTTT.

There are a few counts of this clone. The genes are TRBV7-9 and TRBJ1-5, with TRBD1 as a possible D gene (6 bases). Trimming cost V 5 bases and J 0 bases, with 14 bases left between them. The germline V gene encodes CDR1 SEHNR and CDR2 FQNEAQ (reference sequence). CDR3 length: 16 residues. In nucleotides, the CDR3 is TGTGCCAGCAGCAAAGGCGGACAGCTTAGCAATCAGCCCCAGCATTTT. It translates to CASSKGGQLSNQPQHF.

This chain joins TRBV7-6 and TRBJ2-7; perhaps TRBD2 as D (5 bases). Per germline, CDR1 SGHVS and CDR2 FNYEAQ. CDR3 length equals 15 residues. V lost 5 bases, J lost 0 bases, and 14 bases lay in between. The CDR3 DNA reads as TGTGCCAGCAGCCAAGGAACGGGGAGCTCCTACGAGCAGTACTTC. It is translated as CASSQGTGSSYEQYF.

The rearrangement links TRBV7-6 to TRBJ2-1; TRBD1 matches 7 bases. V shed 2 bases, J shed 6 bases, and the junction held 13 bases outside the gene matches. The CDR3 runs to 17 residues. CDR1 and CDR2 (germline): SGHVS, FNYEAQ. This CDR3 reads CASSLFMGHRGSNEQFF. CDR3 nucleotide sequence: TGTGCCAGCAGCTTATTTATGGGACACAGGGGCTCCAATGAGCAGTTCTTC.

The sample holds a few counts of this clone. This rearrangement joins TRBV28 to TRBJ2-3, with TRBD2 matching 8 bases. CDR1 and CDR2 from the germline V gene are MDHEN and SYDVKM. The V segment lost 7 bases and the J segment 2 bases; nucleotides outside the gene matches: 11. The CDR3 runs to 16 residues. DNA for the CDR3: TGTGCCAGCACCCCGGTCGGGACTAGATCCACAGATACGCAGTATTTT. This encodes CASTPVGTRSTDTQYF.

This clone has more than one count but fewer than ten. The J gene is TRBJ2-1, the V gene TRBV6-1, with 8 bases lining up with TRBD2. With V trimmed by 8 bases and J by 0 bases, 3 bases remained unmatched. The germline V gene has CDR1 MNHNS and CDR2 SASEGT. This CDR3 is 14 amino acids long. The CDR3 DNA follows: TGTGCCAGCCGGGGGGGTCCCTCCTACAATGAGCAGTTCTTC. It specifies CASRGGPSYNEQFF.

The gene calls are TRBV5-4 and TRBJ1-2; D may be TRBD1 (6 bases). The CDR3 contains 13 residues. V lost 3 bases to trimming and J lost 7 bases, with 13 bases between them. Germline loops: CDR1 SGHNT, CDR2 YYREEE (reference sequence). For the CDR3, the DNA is TGTGCCAGCAGCTGGGGGGAGACAGGTGGCTACACCTTC. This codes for CASSWGETGGYTF.